This is a list of T cell receptor beta chains from one sample in a study of shared clonotypes between healthy human individuals. Profiling relied on immunoSEQ multiplex PCR, and the TCRdb table lists in-frame clones only, not all of them. The table has 1,500,000 or so clones, over 95% seen once. The sequencing input was naive CD4+ T cells sorted from blood. All receptors derive from a man aged 25-45 years in good health. The CDR3 runs from the conserved cysteine through the conserved F or W. D genes are given only for firm matches. Rows give clone size only sometimes, using once, few, many, or a class for an expanded clone.

D: .; J: TRBJ1-6; size: .; V: TRBV6-6; CDR3: CASSYLGEGYNSPLHF; DNA: TGTGCCAGCAGTTACCTTGGGGAGGGATATAATTCACCCCTCCACTTT
D: TRBD2; J: TRBJ2-4; size: .; V: TRBV6-5; CDR3: CASSESGGPKNIQYF; DNA: TGTGCCAGCAGCGAAAGCGGGGGCCCCAAAAACATTCAGTACTTC
D: .; J: TRBJ2-7; size: few; V: TRBV7-2; CDR3: CASSHYYEQYF; DNA: TGTGCCAGCAGCCACTACTACGAGCAGTACTTC
D: TRBD2; J: TRBJ2-1; size: .; V: TRBV9; CDR3: CASSRGTSGRPFF; DNA: TGTGCCAGCAGCAGGGGGACTAGCGGGAGACCGTTCTTC
D: TRBD2; J: TRBJ2-7; size: .; V: TRBV7-2; CDR3: CASSAGLAGATYF; DNA: TGTGCCAGCAGCGCGGGACTAGCGGGAGCAACCTACTTC
D: .; J: TRBJ2-5; size: .; V: TRBV7-2; CDR3: CASSLAGIQETQYF; DNA: TGTGCCAGCAGCTTAGCGGGAATCCAAGAGACCCAGTACTTC
D: TRBD2; J: TRBJ2-1; size: .; V: TRBV4-3; CDR3: CASSRVAGGMPNEQFF; DNA: TGCGCCAGCAGCCGAGTAGCGGGAGGGATGCCCAATGAGCAGTTCTTC
D: .; J: TRBJ2-7; size: .; V: TRBV7-2; CDR3: CASSLVTGAAPYEQYF; DNA: TGTGCCAGCAGCTTAGTGACGGGAGCAGCCCCCTACGAGCAGTACTTC
D: .; J: TRBJ2-1; size: .; V: TRBV9; CDR3: CASKGPYNEQFF; DNA: TGTGCCAGCAAGGGCCCCTACAATGAGCAGTTCTTC
D: .; J: TRBJ2-2; size: few; V: TRBV18; CDR3: CASSKNTGELFF; DNA: TGTGCCAGCTCAAAGAACACCGGGGAGCTGTTTTTT
D: TRBD1; J: TRBJ1-3; size: .; V: TRBV5-1; CDR3: CASSLVGQGSFGNTIYF; DNA: TGCGCCAGCAGCTTGGTGGGACAGGGAAGTTTTGGAAACACCATATATTTT
D: .; J: TRBJ2-2; size: .; V: TRBV5-1; CDR3: CASSIQGPNTGELFF; DNA: TGCGCCAGCAGCATCCAGGGACCGAACACCGGGGAGCTGTTTTTT
D: .; J: TRBJ2-7; size: .; V: TRBV18; CDR3: CASSPPGHYEQYF; DNA: TGTGCCAGCTCACCCCCGGGACACTACGAGCAGTACTTC
D: .; J: TRBJ2-7; size: .; V: TRBV29-1; CDR3: CSVGQNYEQYF; DNA: TGCAGCGTTGGACAGAACTACGAGCAGTACTTC
D: TRBD1; J: TRBJ1-2; size: .; V: TRBV18; CDR3: CASSRTGVNYGYTF; DNA: TGTGCCAGCTCACGGACAGGGGTTAACTATGGCTACACCTTC
D: TRBD2; J: TRBJ2-3; size: .; V: TRBV15; CDR3: CATRTGLADGTDTQYF; DNA: TGTGCCACCAGGACAGGACTAGCGGACGGCACAGATACGCAGTATTTT
D: TRBD1; J: TRBJ1-2; size: .; V: TRBV28; CDR3: CASSFSGGNYGYTF; DNA: TGTGCCAGCAGTTTTTCAGGGGGGAACTATGGCTACACCTTC
D: TRBD1; J: TRBJ1-2; size: .; V: TRBV5-1; CDR3: CASSMTGGDNGYTF; DNA: TGCGCCAGCAGCATGACAGGGGGGGATAACGGCTACACCTTC
D: .; J: TRBJ2-7; size: .; V: TRBV27; CDR3: CASSPDRLLIYEQYF; DNA: TGTGCCAGCAGTCCAGACAGACTTTTAATCTACGAGCAGTACTTC
D: .; J: TRBJ2-7; size: .; V: TRBV2; CDR3: CASKGQSYEQYF; DNA: TGTGCCAGCAAAGGACAGTCCTACGAGCAGTACTTC
D: .; J: TRBJ2-7; size: .; V: TRBV28; CDR3: CASSLWTEAYEQYF; DNA: TGTGCCAGCAGTTTATGGACAGAAGCCTACGAGCAGTACTTC
D: TRBD1; J: TRBJ1-2; size: .; V: TRBV6-1; CDR3: CASSVTGPLFGNYGYTF; DNA: TGTGCCAGCAGTGTGACAGGGCCCCTTTTCGGAAACTATGGCTACACCTTC
D: TRBD1; J: TRBJ1-2; size: .; V: TRBV18; CDR3: CASSPPRGGYYGYTF; DNA: TGTGCCAGCTCACCACCGAGAGGGGGCTACTATGGCTACACCTTC
D: .; J: TRBJ2-3; size: .; V: TRBV20-1; CDR3: CSASTRGTQYF; DNA: TGCAGTGCTTCAACGCGGGGAACGCAGTATTTT
D: TRBD2; J: TRBJ2-1; size: .; V: TRBV4-3; CDR3: CASSQVLAGGPDEQFF; DNA: TGCGCCAGCAGCCAGGTACTAGCGGGAGGGCCGGATGAGCAGTTCTTC
D: .; J: TRBJ2-6; size: .; V: TRBV10-2; CDR3: CAMRAAGANVLTF; DNA: TGCGCCATGAGGGCTGCAGGGGCCAACGTCCTGACTTTC
D: .; J: TRBJ2-7; size: .; V: TRBV7-2; CDR3: CASSPDLYEQYF; DNA: TGTGCCAGCAGCCCGGACTTGTACGAGCAGTACTTC
D: TRBD1; J: TRBJ2-5; size: once; V: TRBV7-2; CDR3: CASSFLPGQRGETQYF; DNA: TGTGCCAGCAGCTTCCTTCCGGGACAGAGGGGGGAGACCCAGTACTTC
D: TRBD2; J: TRBJ2-1; size: .; V: TRBV5-4; CDR3: CASTLLTSGGNNEQFF; DNA: TGTGCCAGCACCCTACTGACTAGCGGAGGGAACAATGAGCAGTTCTTC
D: TRBD1; J: TRBJ1-4; size: .; V: TRBV27; CDR3: CASSLGPFPGQDNEKLFF; DNA: TGTGCCAGCAGTTTAGGGCCTTTCCCGGGACAGGATAATGAAAAACTGTTTTTT
D: .; J: TRBJ2-7; size: .; V: TRBV15; CDR3: CATSRDTEIYEQYF; DNA: TGTGCCACCAGCAGAGATACAGAAATCTACGAGCAGTACTTC